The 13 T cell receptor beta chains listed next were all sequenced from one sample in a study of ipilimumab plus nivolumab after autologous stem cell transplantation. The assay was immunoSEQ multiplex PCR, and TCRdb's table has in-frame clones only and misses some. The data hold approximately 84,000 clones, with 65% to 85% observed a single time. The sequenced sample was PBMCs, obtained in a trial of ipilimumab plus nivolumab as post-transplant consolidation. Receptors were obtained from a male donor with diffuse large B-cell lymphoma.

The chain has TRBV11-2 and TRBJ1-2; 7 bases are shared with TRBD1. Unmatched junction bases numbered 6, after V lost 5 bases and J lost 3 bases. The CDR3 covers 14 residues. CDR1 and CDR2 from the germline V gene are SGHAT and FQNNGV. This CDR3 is CASSGLTGYYGYTF. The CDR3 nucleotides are TGTGCCAGCAGCGGATTGACAGGGTACTATGGCTACACCTTC.

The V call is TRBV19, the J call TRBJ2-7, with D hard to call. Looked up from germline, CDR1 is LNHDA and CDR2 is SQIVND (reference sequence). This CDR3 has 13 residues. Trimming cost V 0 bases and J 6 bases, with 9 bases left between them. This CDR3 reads CASSIDRWGEQYF. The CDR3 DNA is TGTGCCAGTAGTATAGATCGGTGGGGCGAGCAGTACTTC.

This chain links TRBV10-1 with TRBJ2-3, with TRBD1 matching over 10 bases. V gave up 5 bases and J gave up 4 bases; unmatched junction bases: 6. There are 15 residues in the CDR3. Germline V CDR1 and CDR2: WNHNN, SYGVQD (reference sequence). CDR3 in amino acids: CASSFGTGDPDTQYF. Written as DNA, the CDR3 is TGCGCCAGCAGTTTCGGGACAGGGGACCCAGATACGCAGTATTTT.

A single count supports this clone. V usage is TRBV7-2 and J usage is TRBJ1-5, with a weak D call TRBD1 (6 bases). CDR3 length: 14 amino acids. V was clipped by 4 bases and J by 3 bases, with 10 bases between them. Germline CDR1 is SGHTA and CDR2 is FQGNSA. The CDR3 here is CASSWDILNQPQHF. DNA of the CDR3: TGTGCCAGCAGCTGGGACATCCTCAATCAGCCCCAGCATTTT. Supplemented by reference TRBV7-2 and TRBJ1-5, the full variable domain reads GAGVSQSPSNKVTEKGKDVELRCDPISGHTALYWYRQSLGQGLEFLIYFQGNSAPDKSGLPSDRFSAERTGGSVSTLTIQRTQQEDSAVYLCASSWDILNQPQHFGDGTRLSIL.

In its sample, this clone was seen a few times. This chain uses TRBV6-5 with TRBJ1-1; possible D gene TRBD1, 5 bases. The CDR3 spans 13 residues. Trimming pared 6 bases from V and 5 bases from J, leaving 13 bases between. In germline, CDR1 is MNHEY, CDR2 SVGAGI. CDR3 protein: CASRYQGGTEAFF. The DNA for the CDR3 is TGTGCCAGCAGATATCAGGGAGGGACTGAAGCTTTCTTT.

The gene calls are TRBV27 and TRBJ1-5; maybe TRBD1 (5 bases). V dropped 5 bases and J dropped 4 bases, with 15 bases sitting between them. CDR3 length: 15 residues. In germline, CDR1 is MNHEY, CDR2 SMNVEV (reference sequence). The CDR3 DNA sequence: TGTGCCAGCAGTCCTGTTCGGGGGGGGAATCAGCCCCAGCATTTT. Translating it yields CASSPVRGGNQPQHF.

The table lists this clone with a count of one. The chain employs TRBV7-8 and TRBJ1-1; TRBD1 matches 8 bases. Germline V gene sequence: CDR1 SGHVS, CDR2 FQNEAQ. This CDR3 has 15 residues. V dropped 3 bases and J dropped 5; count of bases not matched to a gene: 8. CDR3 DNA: TGTGCCAGCAGCTTCGATCAGGGGGCGCGAACTGAAGCTTTCTTT. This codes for CASSFDQGARTEAFF.

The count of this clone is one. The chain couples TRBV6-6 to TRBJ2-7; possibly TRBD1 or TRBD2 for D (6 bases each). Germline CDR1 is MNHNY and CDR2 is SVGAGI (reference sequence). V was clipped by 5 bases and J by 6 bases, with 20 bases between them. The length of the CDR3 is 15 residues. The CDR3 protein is CASSQQGGPSSEQYF. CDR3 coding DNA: TGTGCCAGCAGTCAACAGGGAGGCCCGTCGAGCGAGCAGTACTTC.

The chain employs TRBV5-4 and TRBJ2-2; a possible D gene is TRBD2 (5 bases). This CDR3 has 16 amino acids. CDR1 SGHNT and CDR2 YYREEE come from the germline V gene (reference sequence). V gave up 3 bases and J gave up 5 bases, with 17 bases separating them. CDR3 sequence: CASSSGLTRGTGELFF. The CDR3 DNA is TGTGCCAGCAGCTCCGGACTGACGAGAGGGACCGGGGAGCTGTTTTTT. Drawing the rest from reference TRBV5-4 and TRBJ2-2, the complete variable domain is ETGVTQSPTHLIKTRGQQVTLRCSSQSGHNTVSWYQQALGQGPQFIFQYYREEENGRGNFPPRFSGLQFPNYSSELNVNALELDDSALYLCASSSGLTRGTGELFFGEGSRLTVL.

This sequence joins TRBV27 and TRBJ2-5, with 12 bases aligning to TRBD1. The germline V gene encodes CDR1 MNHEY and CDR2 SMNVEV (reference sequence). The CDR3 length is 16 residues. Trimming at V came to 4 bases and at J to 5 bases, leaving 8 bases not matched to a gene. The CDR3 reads CASSYGGQGARETQYF. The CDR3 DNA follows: TGTGCCAGCAGTTACGGGGGACAGGGGGCGCGTGAGACCCAGTACTTC.

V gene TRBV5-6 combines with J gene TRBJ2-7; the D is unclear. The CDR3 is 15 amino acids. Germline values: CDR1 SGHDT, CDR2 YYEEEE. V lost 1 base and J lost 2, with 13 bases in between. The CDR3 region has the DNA TGTGCCAGCAGCTTGTTTTTATCAACAGCCTACGAGCAGTACTTC. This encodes CASSLFLSTAYEQYF.

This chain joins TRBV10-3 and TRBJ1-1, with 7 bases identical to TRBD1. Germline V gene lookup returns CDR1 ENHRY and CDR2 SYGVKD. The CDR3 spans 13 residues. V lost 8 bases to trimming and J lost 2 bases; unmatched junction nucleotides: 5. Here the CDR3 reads CAIQGTENTEAFF. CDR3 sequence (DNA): TGTGCCATCCAGGGGACAGAAAACACTGAAGCTTTCTTT.

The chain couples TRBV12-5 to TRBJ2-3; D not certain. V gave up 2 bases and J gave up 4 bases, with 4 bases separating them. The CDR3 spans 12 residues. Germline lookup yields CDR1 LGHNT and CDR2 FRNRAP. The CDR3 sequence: CASGLFSDTQYF. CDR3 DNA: TGTGCTAGTGGTTTGTTCTCAGATACGCAGTATTTT.